This T cell receptor beta chain was recovered during a study of beta chain features in type 1 diabetes. CDR1 MDHEN and CDR2 SYDVKM come from the germline V gene. This CDR3 is built from 13 residues. Trimming stripped 4 bases from V and 5 bases from J, with 11 bases between. Expressed TCRB transcripts were sequenced after all isolated RNA was converted to cDNA. Using immunoSEQ multiplex PCR, the repertoire was profiled, and TCRdb retains in-frame clones only, with some absent. The sample comprises 350,000 to 450,000 clones, approximately 13% of which are singletons, and under 0.04% rests with the top ten.

Sequencing was performed on naive CD4+ T cells from blood. The rearrangement uses TRBV28 and TRBJ1-2; D is unclear. The TCR originated in a young man in good health. CDR3 loop: CASSWVLPYGYTF. The CDR3 DNA follows: TGTGCCAGCAGTTGGGTCCTTCCTTATGGCTACACCTTC.